This T cell receptor (beta chain) was sequenced for a study of T cell repertoires in cytomegalovirus infection. In TCRdb, the reads were re-called with MiXCR into one record per CDR3 protein. Altogether 150,000 to 200,000 distinct CDR3 sequences are present, 8.5% to 10% being singletons, with the ten largest covering about 4.2%. This clonotype showed up many times. This TCR was recovered from a human donor in good health (CMV status not recorded). Some clones in this sample may be carry-over from other donors' samples. The material sequenced was PBMCs.

CDR3 DNA: TGTGCCAGCAGGCCGACAGGGCATGGGGGCACCGGGGAGCTGTTTTTT. This codes for CASRPTGHGGTGELFF. The chain has TRBV7-3 and TRBJ2-2; 7 bases match TRBD1. In germline, CDR1 is SGHTA, CDR2 FQGTGA. The CDR3 is made up of 16 amino acids. The V gene end was trimmed by 6 bases and the J gene end by 4 bases; junction bases not matched to a gene: 11.